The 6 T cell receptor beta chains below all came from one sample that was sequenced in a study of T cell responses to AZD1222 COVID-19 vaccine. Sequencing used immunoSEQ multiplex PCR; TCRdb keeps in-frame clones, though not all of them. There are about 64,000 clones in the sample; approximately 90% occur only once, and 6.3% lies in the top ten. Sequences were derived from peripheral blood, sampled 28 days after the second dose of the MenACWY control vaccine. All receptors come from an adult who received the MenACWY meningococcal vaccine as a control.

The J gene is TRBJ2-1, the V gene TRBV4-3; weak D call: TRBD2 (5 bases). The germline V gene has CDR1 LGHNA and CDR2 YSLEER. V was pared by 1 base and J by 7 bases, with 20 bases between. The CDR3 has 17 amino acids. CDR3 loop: CASSQVPLSGGVNEQFF. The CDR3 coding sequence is TGCGCCAGCAGCCAAGTTCCCCTCAGCGGAGGAGTAAATGAGCAGTTCTTC.

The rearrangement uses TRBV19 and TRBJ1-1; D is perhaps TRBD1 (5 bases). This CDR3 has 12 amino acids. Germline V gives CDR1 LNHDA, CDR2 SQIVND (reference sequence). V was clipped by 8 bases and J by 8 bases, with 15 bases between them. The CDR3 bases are TGTGCCAGTGGGGCCCCCCGGGCCGAAGCTTTCTTT. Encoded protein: CASGAPRAEAFF.

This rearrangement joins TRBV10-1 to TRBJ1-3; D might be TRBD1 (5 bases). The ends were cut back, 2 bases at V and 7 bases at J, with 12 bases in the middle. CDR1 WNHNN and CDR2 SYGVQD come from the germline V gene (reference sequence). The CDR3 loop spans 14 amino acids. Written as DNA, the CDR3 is TGCGCCAGCAGTGAGGGCAGGGATCGGAACACCATATATTTT. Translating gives CASSEGRDRNTIYF.

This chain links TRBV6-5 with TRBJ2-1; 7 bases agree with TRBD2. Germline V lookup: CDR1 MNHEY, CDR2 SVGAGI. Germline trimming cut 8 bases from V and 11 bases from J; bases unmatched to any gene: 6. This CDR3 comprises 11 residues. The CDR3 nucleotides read TGTGCCAGCTGGGGCGGGGGTCAGCAGTTCTTC. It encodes CASWGGGQQFF.

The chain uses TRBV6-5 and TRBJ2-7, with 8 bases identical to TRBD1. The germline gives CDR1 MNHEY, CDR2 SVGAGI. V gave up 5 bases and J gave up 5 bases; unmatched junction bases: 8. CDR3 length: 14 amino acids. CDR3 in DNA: TGTGCCAGCAGTATCAAGTCGGACAGGGACGAGCAGTACTTC. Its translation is CASSIKSDRDEQYF.

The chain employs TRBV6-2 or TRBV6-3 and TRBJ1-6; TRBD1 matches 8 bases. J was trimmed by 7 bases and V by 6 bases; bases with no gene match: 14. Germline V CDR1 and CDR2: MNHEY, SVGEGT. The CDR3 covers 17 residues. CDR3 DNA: TGTGCCAGCAGGCCTAAACAGACAGGGGAGAGAAATTCACCCCTCCACTTT. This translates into CASRPKQTGERNSPLHF.